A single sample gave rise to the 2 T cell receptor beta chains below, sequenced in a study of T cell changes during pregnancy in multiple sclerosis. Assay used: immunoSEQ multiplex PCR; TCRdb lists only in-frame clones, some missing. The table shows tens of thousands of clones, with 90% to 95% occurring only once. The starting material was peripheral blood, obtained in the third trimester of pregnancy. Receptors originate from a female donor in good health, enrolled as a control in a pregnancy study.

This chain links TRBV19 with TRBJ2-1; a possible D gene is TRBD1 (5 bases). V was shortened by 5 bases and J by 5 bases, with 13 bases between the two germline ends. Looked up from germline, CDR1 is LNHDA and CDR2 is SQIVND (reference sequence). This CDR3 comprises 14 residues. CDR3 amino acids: CASSFTQGNNEQFF. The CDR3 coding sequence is TGTGCCAGTAGTTTTACCCAGGGAAACAATGAGCAGTTCTTC.

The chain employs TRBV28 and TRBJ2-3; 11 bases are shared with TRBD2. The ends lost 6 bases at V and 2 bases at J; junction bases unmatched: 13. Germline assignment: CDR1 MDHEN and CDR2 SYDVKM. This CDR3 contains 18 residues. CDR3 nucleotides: TGTGCCAGCAGACTCACTAGCGGGAGAGACTGGGACACAGATACGCAGTATTTT. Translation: CASRLTSGRDWDTDTQYF.